The 8 T cell receptor beta chains below were found in one sample sequenced in a study of CD8 T cells in ankylosing spondylitis. Notes on the study in general: One TCR beta motif, made up of under ten highly homologous variants, appeared characteristic of ankylosing spondylitis blood.

One entry per CDR3 protein, called by TCRdb with MiXCR from the 5' RACE reads. In the table there are about 540,000 distinct CDR3 sequences, about an eighth of which are singletons. Their antigens remain unidentified. Specimen: blood, either unsorted or a sorted T cell fraction (not recorded which). These receptors came from a male donor with ankylosing spondylitis.

The CDR3 is CASSEGQGAVYGYTF. The CDR3 DNA sequence: TGCGCCAGCAGCGAAGGACAGGGGGCGGTCTATGGCTACACCTTC. The V gene is TRBV5-1, the J gene TRBJ1-2, with 11 positions matching TRBD1. Germline assignment: CDR1 SGHRS and CDR2 YFSETQ. The CDR3 length is 15 residues. J was trimmed by 4 bases and V by 4 bases; bases with no gene match: 6.

This chain uses TRBV19 with TRBJ1-2, with D tentatively TRBD1 (5 bases). The CDR3 has 12 residues. Germline V gene sequence: CDR1 LNHDA, CDR2 SQIVND (reference sequence). The CDR3 reads CAEYRPGCGYTF. For the CDR3, the DNA is TGTGCTGAGTACAGGCCCGGATGTGGCTACACCTTC.

On this clonotype: The junction departs from germline at one end; a sequencing error may be responsible. The chain uses TRBV24-1 and TRBJ2-5; D gene unclear. The CDR3 is 13 residues long. Germline lookup yields CDR1 KGHDR and CDR2 SFDVKD. The CDR3 DNA is TGTGCCACCAGCGATTCGGGTATTCAGACCCAGTACTTC. This codes for CATSDSGIQTQYF.

This clonotype turned up a few times. The V and J genes are TRBV9 and TRBJ1-2, with 11 nucleotides matching TRBD1. J lost 8 bases, V lost 4 bases, and 7 bases had no gene match. The V gene's germline CDR1 is SGDLS and CDR2 YYNGEE. This CDR3 is 14 amino acids long. The CDR3 sequence is CASSLDRGLLGYTF. The CDR3 bases are TGTGCCAGCAGCCTGGACAGGGGGCTGTTGGGCTACACCTTC.

J is TRBJ2-1 and V is TRBV24-1, with 10 bases identical to TRBD2. The CDR3 has 18 residues. Germline V gene data show CDR1 as KGHDR and CDR2 as SFDVKD. V lost 5 bases and J lost 0; bases outside the gene matches: 9. The CDR3 DNA sequence: TGTGCCACCAGTGGTTCTAGCGGGAGCCCAAGCTCCTACAATGAGCAGTTCTTC. Translating gives CATSGSSGSPSSYNEQFF.

The gene calls are TRBV19 and TRBJ1-1, with 7 positions matching TRBD1. V shed 10 bases and J 0 bases; nucleotides not matched to a gene: 8. Per germline, CDR1 LNHDA and CDR2 SQIVND (reference sequence). The CDR3 has 14 residues. The CDR3 DNA sequence: TGTGCCACCCGACAGGGCATTATGAACACTGAAGCTTTCTTT. Translation: CATRQGIMNTEAFF.

This chain links TRBV11-3 with TRBJ2-3; tentative D call: TRBD1 (6 bases). V lost 5 bases and J lost 9, with 15 bases in between. The CDR3 is made up of 13 amino acids. CDR1 and CDR2 from the germline V gene are SGHNT and YENEEA. This chain's CDR3 is CASSETQGRTQYF. The CDR3, as DNA: TGTGCCAGCAGCGAGACACAGGGCAGGACGCAGTATTTT.

This clonotype was seen more than once but under ten times. V is TRBV3-1 and J is TRBJ2-1; 8 nucleotides align to TRBD2. Trimming removed 5 bases from V and 4 bases from J; junction bases left unmatched: 10. Germline V CDR1 and CDR2: LGHDT, YNNKEL (reference sequence). The CDR3 covers 16 residues. The CDR3 loop reads CASSYSGSPIYNEQFF. CDR3 nucleotide sequence: TGTGCCAGCAGCTACAGCGGGAGTCCCATTTACAATGAGCAGTTCTTC.